Below are 15 T cell receptor beta chains sequenced from a single sample in a study of siplizumab effects on memory and regulatory T cells. Generated by immunoSEQ multiplex PCR, the TCRdb table keeps only in-frame clones and is missing some. The sample lists around 100,000 clones, 90% to 95% occurring once. Sequencing input: Tregs sorted from blood. All receptors derive from a human donor in good health.

The V call is TRBV6-5, the J call TRBJ2-4, with a tentative D call TRBD2 (6 bases). The germline V gene has CDR1 MNHEY and CDR2 SVGAGI. The CDR3 spans 16 residues. The V and J ends lost 0 bases and 8 bases respectively, with 17 bases between them. CDR3 region: CASSYSGDSLVDIQYF. In DNA form, the CDR3 reads TGTGCCAGCAGTTACTCGGGGGACTCCCTAGTGGACATTCAGTACTTC.

This clone came up many times. The DNA for the CDR3 is TGTGCCAGTAGTGCGGACGGATACACTGAAGCTTTCTTT. As protein: CASSADGYTEAFF. V gene TRBV19 combines with J gene TRBJ1-1; D remains unclear. This CDR3 is 13 amino acids long. Trimming pared 5 bases from V and 3 bases from J, leaving 10 bases between. Looked up from germline, CDR1 is LNHDA and CDR2 is SQIVND (reference sequence).

The chain uses TRBV28 and TRBJ2-1, with TRBD2 matching 12 bases. This CDR3 comprises 19 residues. V shed 3 bases, J shed 5 bases, and the junction held 14 bases outside the gene matches. Germline-derived CDR1 and CDR2 are MDHEN and SYDVKM. The CDR3 spells CASSFGGGLAGRKDNEQFF. Here the CDR3 DNA reads TGTGCCAGCAGTTTTGGGGGCGGACTAGCGGGACGAAAGGACAATGAGCAGTTCTTC.

This clone has just one count. The genes are TRBV10-2 and TRBJ1-1; no reliable D call. The CDR3 is 15 residues long. V was trimmed by 6 bases and J by 2 bases, leaving 16 bases between them. Germline CDR1 and CDR2: WSHSY and SAAADI. The CDR3 is CASRSIGSRNTEAFF. DNA of the CDR3: TGCGCCAGCAGGTCTATTGGGTCAAGAAACACTGAAGCTTTCTTT.

V gene TRBV4-1 combines with J gene TRBJ1-2, with 7 bases fitting TRBD1. V was clipped by 1 base and J by 2 bases; unmatched bases: 10. CDR1 is MGHRA and CDR2 is YSYEKL in the germline V gene. The length of the CDR3 is 17 residues. The CDR3, as DNA: TGCGCCAGCAGCCAAGGACAGGGTGTGGGGCAAAACTATGGCTACACCTTC. Amino acid sequence: CASSQGQGVGQNYGYTF.

CDR3 bases: TGCGCCAGCAGCTTGGCGACTAGCTACGAGCAGTACTTC. Translated, it gives CASSLATSYEQYF. The chain recombines TRBV5-1 with TRBJ2-7, with D possibly TRBD2 on 6 matching bases. V was clipped by 0 bases and J by 3 bases, with 7 bases between them. Germline CDR1 SGHRS, CDR2 YFSETQ. This CDR3 has 13 amino acids.

DNA for the CDR3: TGTGCCAGCAGCCTCAGAGGGCGATACACCGGGGAGCTGTTTTTT. It encodes CASSLRGRYTGELFF. The rearrangement links TRBV5-4 to TRBJ2-2, with a tentative D call TRBD2 (5 bases). The CDR3 covers 15 residues. V was pared by 4 bases and J by 3 bases, with 13 bases between. Germline lookup yields CDR1 SGHNT and CDR2 YYREEE (reference sequence).

V gene TRBV29-1 combines with J gene TRBJ2-5; TRBD2 agrees at 9 bases. This CDR3 region has 12 residues. V lost 5 bases, J lost 5 bases, and 3 bases stayed unmatched. CDR1 and CDR2 (germline): SQVTM, ANQGSEA. The CDR3 DNA reads as TGCAGCGTTCGGACTAGCGTGGAGACCCAGTACTTC. Its protein is CSVRTSVETQYF.

The chain has TRBV12-5 and TRBJ2-1; D uncertain. V was trimmed by 5 bases and J by 4 bases, leaving 21 bases between them. The CDR3 spans 17 residues. CDR1 is LGHNT, CDR2 FRNRAP, per germline. The CDR3 nucleotides read TGTGCTAGTGGTCCAGCAAGCCGGGTCCCCTTTTACAATGAGCAGTTCTTC. This translates into CASGPASRVPFYNEQFF.

This clone was counted only a few times. V gene TRBV7-9 combines with J gene TRBJ2-1; D remains ambiguous. V lost 2 bases and J 6 bases, leaving 5 bases between the germline ends. The CDR3 covers 12 residues. Germline lookup yields CDR1 SEHNR and CDR2 FQNEAQ (reference sequence). This CDR3 is CASSLIGNEQFF. DNA for the CDR3: TGTGCCAGCAGCTTAATTGGCAATGAGCAGTTCTTC.

The chain recombines TRBV2 with TRBJ2-4; no clear D gene. The germline V gene encodes CDR1 SNHLY and CDR2 FYNNEI. V lost 2 bases and J lost 0, with 5 bases in between. CDR3 length: 14 amino acids. Here the CDR3 reads CASSERTAKNIQYF. The CDR3 region has the DNA TGTGCCAGCAGTGAAAGGACAGCCAAAAACATTCAGTACTTC.

This chain connects TRBV6-5 to TRBJ1-5; D not certain. The ends were cut back, 5 bases at V and 5 bases at J, with 10 bases in the middle. Germline CDR1 MNHEY, CDR2 SVGAGI. CDR3 length equals 13 residues. CDR3 coding DNA: TGTGCCAGCAGTCTTAGAGGAGATCAGCCCCAGCATTTT. Its protein is CASSLRGDQPQHF.

This clone was picked up one time. The gene calls are TRBV5-4 and TRBJ2-5; 8 nucleotides match TRBD2. From germline, CDR1 is SGHNT and CDR2 YYREEE (reference sequence). V lost 8 bases, J lost 4 bases, and 16 bases stayed unmatched. The CDR3 is 16 residues long. The CDR3 region has the DNA TGTGCCAGTGGATTGGGCAGCGGGAGAATCCCAGAGACCCAGTACTTC. Translated: CASGLGSGRIPETQYF.

This clone was seen just once. The chain uses TRBV9 and TRBJ2-1; TRBD1 or TRBD2 may be the D gene (7 bases each). V gave up 0 bases and J gave up 2 bases, with 15 bases separating them. The CDR3 contains 17 residues. CDR1 is SGDLS, CDR2 YYNGEE, per germline. CDR3 region: CASSVEGAGAAYNEQFF. CDR3 DNA: TGTGCCAGCAGCGTAGAGGGGGCGGGAGCGGCCTACAATGAGCAGTTCTTC.

The chain is built from TRBV7-9 and TRBJ2-3, with 12 bases fitting TRBD2. J gave up 13 bases and V 5 bases, and 16 bases lay outside the gene matches. This CDR3 is 16 amino acids long. CDR1 SEHNR and CDR2 FQNEAQ come from the germline V gene (reference sequence). CDR3 region: CASSHRTSGKKQREYF. The CDR3 region has the DNA TGTGCCAGCAGCCATCGGACTAGCGGGAAGAAGCAGCGCGAGTATTTT.